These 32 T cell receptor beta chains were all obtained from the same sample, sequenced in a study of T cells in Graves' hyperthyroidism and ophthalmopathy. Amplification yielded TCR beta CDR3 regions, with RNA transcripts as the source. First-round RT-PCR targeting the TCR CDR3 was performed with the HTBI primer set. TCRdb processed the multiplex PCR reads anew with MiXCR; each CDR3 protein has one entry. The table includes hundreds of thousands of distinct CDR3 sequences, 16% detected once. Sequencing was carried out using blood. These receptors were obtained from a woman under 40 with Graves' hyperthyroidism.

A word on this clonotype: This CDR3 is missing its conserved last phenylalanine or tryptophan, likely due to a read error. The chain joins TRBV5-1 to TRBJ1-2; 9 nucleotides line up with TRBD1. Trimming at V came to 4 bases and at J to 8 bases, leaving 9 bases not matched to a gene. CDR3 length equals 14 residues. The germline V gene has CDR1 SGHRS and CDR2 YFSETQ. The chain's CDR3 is CASSHPGQGEGYTL. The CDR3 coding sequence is TGCGCCAGCAGCCATCCGGGACAGGGTGAAGGCTACACCCTC.

CDR3 region: CASHYGAGTYGYTF. The CDR3 region has the DNA TGCGCCAGCCATTATGGGGCAGGGACCTATGGCTACACCTTC. The V and J genes are TRBV5-1 and TRBJ1-2; tentatively, D is TRBD1 (5 bases). Germline V lookup: CDR1 SGHRS, CDR2 YFSETQ. This CDR3 region has 14 residues. V gave up 7 bases and J gave up 4 bases, with 17 bases separating them.

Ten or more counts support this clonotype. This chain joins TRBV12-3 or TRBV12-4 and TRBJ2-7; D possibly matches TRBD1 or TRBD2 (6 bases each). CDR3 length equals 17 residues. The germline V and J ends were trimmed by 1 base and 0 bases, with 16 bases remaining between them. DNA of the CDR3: TGTGCCAGCAGTTTAGGTATTTTTGGGGGGCCCTCCTACGAGCAGTACTTC. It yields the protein CASSLGIFGGPSYEQYF.

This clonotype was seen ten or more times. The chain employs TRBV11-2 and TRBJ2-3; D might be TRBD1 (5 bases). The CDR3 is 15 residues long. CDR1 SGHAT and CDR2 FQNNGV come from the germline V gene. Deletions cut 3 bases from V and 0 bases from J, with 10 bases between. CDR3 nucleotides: TGTGCCAGCAGCTTCGACTCAGGGAGCACAGATACGCAGTATTTT. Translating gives CASSFDSGSTDTQYF.

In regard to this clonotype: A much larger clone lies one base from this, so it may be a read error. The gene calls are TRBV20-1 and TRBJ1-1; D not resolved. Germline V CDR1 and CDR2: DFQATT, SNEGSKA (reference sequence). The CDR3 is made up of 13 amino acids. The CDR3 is CSALEGMNTEALF. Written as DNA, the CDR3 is TGCAGTGCCCTGGAGGGAATGAACACTGAAGCTCTCTTT.

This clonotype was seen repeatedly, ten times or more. CDR3 DNA: TGTGCCAGCAGTGAAGCCTCGGCCGTCACCTACGAGCAGTACTTC. As protein: CASSEASAVTYEQYF. The rearrangement links TRBV2 to TRBJ2-7; D gene uncertain. Trimming shortened V by 0 bases and J by 2 bases, and 11 bases separated the two germline ends. This CDR3 is 15 amino acids long. In germline, CDR1 is SNHLY, CDR2 FYNNEI.

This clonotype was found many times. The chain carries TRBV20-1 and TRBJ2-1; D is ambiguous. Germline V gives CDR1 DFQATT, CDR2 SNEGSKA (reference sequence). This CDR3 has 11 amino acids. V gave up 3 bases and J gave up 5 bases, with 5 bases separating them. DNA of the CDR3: TGCAGTGCTAGTTCCCACAATGAGCAGTTCTTC. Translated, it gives CSASSHNEQFF.

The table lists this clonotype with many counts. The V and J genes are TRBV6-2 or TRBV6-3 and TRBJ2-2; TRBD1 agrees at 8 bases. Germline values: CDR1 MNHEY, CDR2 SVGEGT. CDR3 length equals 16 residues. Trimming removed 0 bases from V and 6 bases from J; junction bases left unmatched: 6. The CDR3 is CASSYSRQGRPGELFF. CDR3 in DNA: TGTGCCAGCAGTTACTCGAGACAGGGGAGGCCCGGGGAGCTGTTTTTT.

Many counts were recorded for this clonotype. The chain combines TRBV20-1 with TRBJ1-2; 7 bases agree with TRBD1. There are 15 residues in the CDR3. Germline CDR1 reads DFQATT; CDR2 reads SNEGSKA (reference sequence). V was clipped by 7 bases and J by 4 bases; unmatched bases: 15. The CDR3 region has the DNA TGCAGTGTCATAAGGGGGGACAGCCTAATCTATGGCTACACCTTC. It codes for CSVIRGDSLIYGYTF.

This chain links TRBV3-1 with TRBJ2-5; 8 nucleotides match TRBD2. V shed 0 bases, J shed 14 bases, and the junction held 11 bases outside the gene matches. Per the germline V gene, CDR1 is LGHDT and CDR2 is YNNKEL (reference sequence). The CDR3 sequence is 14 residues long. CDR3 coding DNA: TGTGCCAGCAGCCAAGATCAAATCGTCGGGAGGGCCTACTTC. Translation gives CASSQDQIVGRAYF.

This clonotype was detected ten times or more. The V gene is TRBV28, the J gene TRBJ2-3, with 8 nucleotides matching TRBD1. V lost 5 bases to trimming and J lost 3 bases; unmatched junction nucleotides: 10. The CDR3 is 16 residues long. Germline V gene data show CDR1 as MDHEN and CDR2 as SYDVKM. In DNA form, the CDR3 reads TGTGCCAGCAGTCCTATCCGTACAGGGGGAACAGATACGCAGTATTTT. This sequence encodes CASSPIRTGGTDTQYF.

Here the CDR3 reads CASRLTGTETQYF. The CDR3 nucleotides are TGTGCCAGCAGGCTTACAGGGACCGAGACCCAGTACTTC. The rearrangement uses TRBV13 and TRBJ2-5, with D possibly being TRBD1 (6 bases). Deletions cut 6 bases from V and 5 bases from J, with 13 bases between. Germline lookup yields CDR1 PRHDT and CDR2 FYEKMQ (reference sequence). The CDR3 is 13 amino acids.

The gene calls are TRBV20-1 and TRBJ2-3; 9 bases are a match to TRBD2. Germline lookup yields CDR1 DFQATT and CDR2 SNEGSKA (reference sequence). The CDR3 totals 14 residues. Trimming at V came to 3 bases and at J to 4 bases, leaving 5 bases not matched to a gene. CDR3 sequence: CSASMREGADTQYF. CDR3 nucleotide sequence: TGCAGTGCTAGTATGCGGGAGGGCGCAGATACGCAGTATTTT.

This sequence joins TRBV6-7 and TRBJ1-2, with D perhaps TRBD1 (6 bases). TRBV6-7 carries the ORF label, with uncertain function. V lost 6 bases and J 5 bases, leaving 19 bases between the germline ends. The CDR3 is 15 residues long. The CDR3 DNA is TGTGCCAGCAGCCGGGACATTGGACGTGTTTATGGCTACACCTTC. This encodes CASSRDIGRVYGYTF.

For the CDR3, the DNA is TGTGCCAGCGGACCTTCAAATACGCAGTATTTT. Encoded protein: CASGPSNTQYF. The chain has TRBV27 and TRBJ2-3; D unclear. The CDR3 has 11 residues. With 8 bases removed from V and 7 bases from J, the gap between germline ends came to 10 bases. Germline CDR1 and CDR2: MNHEY and SMNVEV (reference sequence).

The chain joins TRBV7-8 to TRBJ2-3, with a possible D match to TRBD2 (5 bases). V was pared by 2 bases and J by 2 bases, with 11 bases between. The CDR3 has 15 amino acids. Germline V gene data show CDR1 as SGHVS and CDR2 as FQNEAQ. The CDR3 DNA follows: TGTGCCAGCAGCTTATCTTGGAGGACCACAGATACGCAGTATTTT. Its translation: CASSLSWRTTDTQYF.

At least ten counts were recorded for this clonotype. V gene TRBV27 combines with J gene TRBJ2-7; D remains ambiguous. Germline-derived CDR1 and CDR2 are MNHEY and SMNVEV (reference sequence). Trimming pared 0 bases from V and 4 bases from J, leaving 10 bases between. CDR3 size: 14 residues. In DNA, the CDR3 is TGTGCCAGCAGTTTATCAGCCATTCCGTACGAGCAGTACTTC. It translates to CASSLSAIPYEQYF.

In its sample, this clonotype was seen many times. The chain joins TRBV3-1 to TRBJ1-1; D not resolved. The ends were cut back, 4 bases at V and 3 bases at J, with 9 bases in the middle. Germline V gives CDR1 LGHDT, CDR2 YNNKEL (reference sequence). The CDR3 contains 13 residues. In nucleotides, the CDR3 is TGTGCCAGCAGCCGACTTTATGACACTGAAGCTTTCTTT. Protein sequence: CASSRLYDTEAFF.

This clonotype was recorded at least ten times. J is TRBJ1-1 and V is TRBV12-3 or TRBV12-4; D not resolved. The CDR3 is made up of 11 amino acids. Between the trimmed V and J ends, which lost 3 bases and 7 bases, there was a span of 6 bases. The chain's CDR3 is CASSLGYEAFF. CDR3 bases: TGTGCCAGCAGTTTGGGCTATGAAGCTTTCTTT.

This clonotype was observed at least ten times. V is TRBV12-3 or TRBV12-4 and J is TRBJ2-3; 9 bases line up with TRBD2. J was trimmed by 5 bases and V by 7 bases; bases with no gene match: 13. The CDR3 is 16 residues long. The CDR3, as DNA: TGTGCCAGCAACCAAAGGGCGGGAGGGCCCGTAGATACGCAGTATTTT. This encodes CASNQRAGGPVDTQYF.

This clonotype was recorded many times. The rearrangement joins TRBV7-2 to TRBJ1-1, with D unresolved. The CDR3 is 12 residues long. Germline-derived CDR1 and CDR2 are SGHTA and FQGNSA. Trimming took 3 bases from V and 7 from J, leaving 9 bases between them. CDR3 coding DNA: TGTGCCAGCAGCTTGGACTTATTTGAAGCTTTCTTT. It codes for CASSLDLFEAFF.

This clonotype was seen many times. CDR3 DNA: TGTGCTAGTGCCGATACAGGGTTAGGCAGGGGCACAGATACGCAGTATTTT. It specifies CASADTGLGRGTDTQYF. The chain couples TRBV12-5 to TRBJ2-3; tentatively, D is TRBD1 (6 bases). Germline-derived CDR1 and CDR2 are LGHNT and FRNRAP. The CDR3 has 17 amino acids. V shed 7 bases and J shed 1 base, with 21 bases lying between them.

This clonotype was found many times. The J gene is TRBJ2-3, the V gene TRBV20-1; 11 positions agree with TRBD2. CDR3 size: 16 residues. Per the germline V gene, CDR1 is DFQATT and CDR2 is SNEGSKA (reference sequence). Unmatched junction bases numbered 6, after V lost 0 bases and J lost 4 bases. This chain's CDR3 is CSARDAGLAVADTQYF. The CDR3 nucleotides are TGCAGTGCTAGAGATGCGGGACTAGCGGTGGCAGATACGCAGTATTTT.

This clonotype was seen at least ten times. CDR3: CASSPDSRSSYEQYF. CDR3 DNA sequence: TGTGCCAGCTCACCGGATAGTCGTTCCTCCTACGAGCAGTACTTC. The V and J genes are TRBV18 and TRBJ2-7; D gene unclear. Trimming shortened V by 3 bases and J by 0 bases, and 12 bases separated the two germline ends. The CDR3 runs to 15 residues. The germline V gene has CDR1 KGHSH and CDR2 LQKENI.

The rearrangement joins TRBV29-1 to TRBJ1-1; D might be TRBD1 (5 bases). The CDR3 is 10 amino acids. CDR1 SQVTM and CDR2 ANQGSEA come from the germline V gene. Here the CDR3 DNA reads TGCATGGGGCGGAACACTGAAGCTTTCTTT. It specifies CMGRNTEAFF.

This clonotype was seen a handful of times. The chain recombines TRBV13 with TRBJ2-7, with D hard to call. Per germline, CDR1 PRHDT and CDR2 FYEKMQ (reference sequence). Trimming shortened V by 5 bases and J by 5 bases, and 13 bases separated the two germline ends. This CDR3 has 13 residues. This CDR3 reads CASSHGVPNEQYF. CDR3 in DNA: TGTGCCAGCAGCCACGGTGTTCCAAACGAGCAGTACTTC.

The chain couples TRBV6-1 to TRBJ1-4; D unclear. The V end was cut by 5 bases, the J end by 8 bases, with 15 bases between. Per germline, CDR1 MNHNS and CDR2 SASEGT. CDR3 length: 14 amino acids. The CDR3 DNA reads TGTGCCAGCAGTTTCTCACGAGAGGAGGAAAAACTGTTTTTT. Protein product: CASSFSREEEKLFF.

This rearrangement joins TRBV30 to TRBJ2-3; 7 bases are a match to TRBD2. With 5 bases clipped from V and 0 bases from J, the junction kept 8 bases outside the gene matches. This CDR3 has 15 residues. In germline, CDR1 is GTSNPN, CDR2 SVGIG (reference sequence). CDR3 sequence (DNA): TGTGCCTGGTCCGCCGGGGGGTTGAGCACAGATACGCAGTATTTT. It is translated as CAWSAGGLSTDTQYF.

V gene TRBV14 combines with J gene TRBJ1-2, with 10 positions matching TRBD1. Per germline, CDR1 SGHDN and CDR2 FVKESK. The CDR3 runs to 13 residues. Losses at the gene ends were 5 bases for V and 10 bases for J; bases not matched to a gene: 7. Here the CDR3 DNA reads TGTGCCAGCAGCTTACCCGGGACAGGGGCCTACACCTTC. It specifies CASSLPGTGAYTF.

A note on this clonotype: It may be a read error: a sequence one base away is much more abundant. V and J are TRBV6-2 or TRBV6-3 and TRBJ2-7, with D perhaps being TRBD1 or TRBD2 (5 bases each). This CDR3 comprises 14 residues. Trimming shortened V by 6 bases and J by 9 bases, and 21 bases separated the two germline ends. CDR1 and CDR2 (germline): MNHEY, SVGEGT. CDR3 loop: CASRAGTVTSGQYF. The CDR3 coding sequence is TGTGCCAGCAGGGCCGGGACCGTGACTTCCGGGCAGTACTTC.

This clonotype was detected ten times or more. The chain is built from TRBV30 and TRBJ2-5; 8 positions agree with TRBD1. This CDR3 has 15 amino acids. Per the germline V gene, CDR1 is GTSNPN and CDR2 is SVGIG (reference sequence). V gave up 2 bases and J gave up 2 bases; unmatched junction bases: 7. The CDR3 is CAWSRRTGTQETQYF. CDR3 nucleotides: TGTGCCTGGAGTCGAAGGACAGGGACACAAGAGACCCAGTACTTC.

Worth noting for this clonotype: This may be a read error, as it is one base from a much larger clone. The CDR3 protein is CASSQDGLGKTQYF. The CDR3 DNA sequence: TGCGCCAGCAGCCAAGATGGACTGGGGAAGACCCAGTACTTC. The V and J genes are TRBV4-3 and TRBJ2-5; perhaps TRBD2 as D (5 bases). CDR3 length equals 14 residues. Germline CDR1 is LGHNA and CDR2 is YSLEER. Trimming took off 0 bases at V and 6 bases at J, with 11 bases between the two ends.